One and the same sample provided the 13 T cell receptor beta chains below, sequenced in a study of shared clonotypes between healthy human individuals. Assay: immunoSEQ multiplex PCR; the TCRdb copy retains only in-frame clones and omits some. The sample yields some 680,000 clones, around 73% seen once. The sample was memory CD4+ T cells sorted from blood. Indicated subset: CD45RA-negative fraction. The receptors stem from a woman in her twenties or thirties in good health.

The rearrangement links TRBV19 to TRBJ1-2, with a tentative D call TRBD1 (6 bases). V lost 3 bases, J lost 3 bases, and 14 bases lay in between. Germline-derived CDR1 and CDR2 are LNHDA and SQIVND (reference sequence). The CDR3 is made up of 15 amino acids. The CDR3 is CASSMGTGIDYGYTF. The CDR3 nucleotides are TGTGCCAGTAGTATGGGAACAGGGATAGACTATGGCTACACCTTC.

The chain joins TRBV11-2 to TRBJ2-4; D may match TRBD1 or TRBD2 (5 bases each). The CDR3 spans 15 residues. The V and J ends lost 1 base and 7 bases respectively, with 14 bases between them. CDR1 is SGHAT and CDR2 is FQNNGV in the germline V gene. The CDR3: CASSLGPGTGNIQYF. The CDR3 region has the DNA TGTGCCAGCAGCTTAGGTCCCGGGACGGGGAACATTCAGTACTTC.

The chain carries TRBV5-1 and TRBJ2-3; TRBD2 matches at 9 bases. Trimming removed 1 base from V and 4 bases from J; junction bases left unmatched: 13. This CDR3 has 18 amino acids. Germline V gene data show CDR1 as SGHRS and CDR2 as YFSETQ. CDR3 sequence (DNA): TGCGCCAGCAGCTTGTTGGGGCGGCTAGCGGGACTGGCAGATACGCAGTATTTT. Translated, it gives CASSLLGRLAGLADTQYF.

This sequence joins TRBV6-9 and TRBJ2-7; perhaps TRBD2 as D (6 bases). V lost 3 bases and J 7 bases, leaving 13 bases between the germline ends. CDR1 and CDR2 (germline): MNHGY, SVAAGI. This CDR3 is built from 13 residues. This CDR3 is CASSYTSSREQYF. The CDR3 region has the DNA TGTGCCAGCAGTTACACTAGCTCTAGGGAGCAGTACTTC.

This clone was observed once. The chain uses TRBV28 and TRBJ1-4; 9 bases match TRBD1. The length of the CDR3 is 16 residues. Germline CDR1 reads MDHEN; CDR2 reads SYDVKM. J gave up 5 bases and V 3 bases, and 7 bases lay outside the gene matches. DNA for the CDR3: TGTGCCAGCAGTTTTCTGGGGACAGGGAGAAATGAAAAACTGTTTTTT. It encodes CASSFLGTGRNEKLFF.

This clone was seen a handful of times. This chain links TRBV18 with TRBJ2-5; 14 nucleotides agree with TRBD2. The ends lost 0 bases at V and 3 bases at J; junction bases unmatched: 0. The CDR3 loop spans 16 amino acids. Germline loops: CDR1 KGHSH, CDR2 LQKENI. The CDR3 reads CASSPPGLAGEETQYF. The CDR3 coding sequence is TGTGCCAGCTCACCACCGGGACTAGCGGGAGAAGAGACCCAGTACTTC.

This clone appeared once. The genes are TRBV27 and TRBJ1-1; 8 nucleotides agree with TRBD1. Unmatched junction bases numbered 2, after V lost 5 bases and J lost 0 bases. The CDR3 sequence is 14 residues long. Germline loops: CDR1 MNHEY, CDR2 SMNVEV (reference sequence). CDR3 residues: CASSGDRLNTEAFF. The CDR3 nucleotides read TGTGCCAGCAGTGGGGACAGGCTGAACACTGAAGCTTTCTTT.

DNA of the CDR3: TGTGCCAGCAGCTTACCCGGGACAGAGACCTACGAGCAGTACTTC. Translation gives CASSLPGTETYEQYF. V is TRBV7-8 and J is TRBJ2-5, with TRBD1 matching 7 bases. The better agreement between TRBJ2-7 and the DNA end casts doubt on the J call. Germline loops: CDR1 SGHVS, CDR2 FQNEAQ. This CDR3 has 15 amino acids.

V and J are TRBV6-1 and TRBJ1-1; D possibly corresponds to TRBD1 (5 bases). Between the trimmed V and J ends, which lost 2 bases and 5 bases, there was a span of 12 bases. Germline loops: CDR1 MNHNS, CDR2 SASEGT. The CDR3 is 14 amino acids. The CDR3 coding sequence is TGTGCCAGCAGTGAATTACGGGGGGATACTGAAGCTTTCTTT. Residues: CASSELRGDTEAFF.

The chain carries TRBV15 and TRBJ2-3, with a weak D call TRBD2 (6 bases). V was clipped by 1 base and J by 3 bases, with 11 bases between them. The CDR3 has 15 amino acids. The germline V gene has CDR1 LNHNV and CDR2 YYDKDF (reference sequence). CDR3 protein: CATSRGNRGTDTQYF. The CDR3 bases are TGTGCCACCAGCAGAGGAAACCGGGGGACAGATACGCAGTATTTT.

The rearrangement uses TRBV6-5 and TRBJ2-1; 14 nucleotides align to TRBD2. The trim removed 6 bases at V and 9 bases at J, leaving 7 bases unmatched. The CDR3 loop spans 15 amino acids. Germline V CDR1 and CDR2: MNHEY, SVGAGI. CDR3 protein: CASRGLAGVESEQFF. The CDR3 DNA reads TGTGCCAGCAGGGGACTAGCGGGAGTAGAGAGTGAGCAGTTCTTC.

The chain is built from TRBV30 and TRBJ1-1; 7 positions match TRBD1. The V and J ends lost 1 base and 1 base, in that order; junction bases with no gene match: 3. The CDR3 covers 14 residues. CDR1 is GTSNPN and CDR2 is SVGIG in the germline V gene (reference sequence). CDR3 nucleotide sequence: TGTGCCTGGAGTGCATGGGACAGGAACACTGAAGCTTTCTTT. Its translation is CAWSAWDRNTEAFF.

The chain has TRBV28 and TRBJ1-4, with no clear D. Germline CDR1 and CDR2: MDHEN and SYDVKM. The CDR3 totals 11 residues. Trimming took 2 bases from V and 8 from J, leaving 3 bases between them. CDR3 DNA: TGTGCCAGCAGTTTAACCGAAAAACTGTTTTTT. It specifies CASSLTEKLFF.